The clone carrying this T cell receptor beta chain was picked up a small number of times. Its antigen remains unknown. This record belongs to a study of T cells after yellow fever vaccination. In the study overall: SMART-Seq v4 Ultra Low Input prepared the low-cell-number fractions. Study results and caveats: Researchers cautioned that FACS-sorted repertoires could harbor abundant clonotypes contaminating from the bulk population. A small share of clonotypes appeared in both CD4 and CD8 compartments.

CDR3 size: 13 residues. Germline CDR1 and CDR2: SQVTM and ANQGSEA. Trimming shortened V by 7 bases and J by 8 bases, and 18 bases separated the two germline ends. As TCR cDNA was made by 5'RACE template switching, a universal primer site and UMIs were added. Via MiXCR, TCRdb re-called the 5' RACE reads, giving one row per CDR3 protein. The sample holds 450,000 to 650,000 distinct CDR3 sequences, 20% to 25% seen once. The receptor comes from a man aged 18 to 30 who received the YFV17D yellow fever vaccine. The sample was PBMCs, taken about 21 days after the first yellow fever vaccination. V gene TRBV29-1 combines with J gene TRBJ2-4; D tentatively fits TRBD1 or TRBD2 (5 bases each). DNA of the CDR3: TGCAGCGCTAGGGACGCCGGATCGGACATTCAGTACTTC. Protein: CSARDAGSDIQYF.